This entry lists 6 T cell receptor beta chains sequenced from one sample in a study. TCRdb reprocessed the 5' RACE reads with MiXCR, giving one entry per CDR3 protein. The sample includes around 50,000 distinct CDR3 sequences, roughly 30% seen only once; the top ten take roughly 3%. Sample: tumor-infiltrating memory CD4+ T cells sorted from the breast tumor. Subset specified: memory CD4+ T cells, CD4+CD45RO+CD25-. The receptors shown here come from a female donor with breast cancer.

V is TRBV24-1 and J is TRBJ2-2, with a possible D match to TRBD1 (5 bases). This CDR3 has 15 residues. CDR1 KGHDR and CDR2 SFDVKD come from the germline V gene. V lost 3 bases to trimming and J lost 1 base, with 8 bases between them. In DNA form, the CDR3 reads TGTGCCACCAGTGATCCAGGGCGGAACACCGGGGAGCTGTTTTTT. This codes for CATSDPGRNTGELFF.

J is TRBJ2-3 and V is TRBV6-5, with D possibly being TRBD1 (5 bases). This CDR3 comprises 14 residues. Trimming pared 2 bases from V and 1 base from J, leaving 7 bases between. Germline assignment: CDR1 MNHEY and CDR2 SVGAGI. In DNA, the CDR3 is TGTGCCAGCAGTTACGGCAGGGGCACAGATACGCAGTATTTT. It codes for CASSYGRGTDTQYF.

This clonotype was observed at least ten times. The chain joins TRBV9 to TRBJ2-3; tentative D call: TRBD2 (5 bases). The CDR3 contains 15 residues. Per the germline V gene, CDR1 is SGDLS and CDR2 is YYNGEE. Trimming shortened V by 1 base and J by 3 bases, and 12 bases separated the two germline ends. The CDR3 DNA follows: TGTGCCAGCAGCGTAACGAGGGAGTCTACAGATACGCAGTATTTT. It specifies CASSVTRESTDTQYF.

A word on this clonotype: A much larger clone differs from this one at a single base, so this may be a read error. The chain uses TRBV10-3 and TRBJ2-3, with 7 positions matching TRBD2. The CDR3 is 14 amino acids. Germline V gene sequence: CDR1 ENHRY, CDR2 SYGVKD. This CDR3 is CASSAGESTDTQYF. CDR3 DNA sequence: TGTGCCAGCAGTGCGGGGGAAAGCACAGATACGCAGTATTTT.

On this clonotype itself: This may be a read error, as it is one base from a much larger clone. V gene TRBV7-9 combines with J gene TRBJ1-2, with D unclear. The CDR3 sequence is 12 residues long. Germline lookup yields CDR1 SEHNR and CDR2 FQNEAQ (reference sequence). Written as DNA, the CDR3 is TGTGCCCGCAGCATCGACGAGAGCAGCTACACCTTC. Its translation is CARSIDESSYTF.

This clonotype was found once. Lacking the conserved final phenylalanine or tryptophan, this CDR3 likely reflects a read error. The chain links TRBV29-1 to TRBJ1-2, with a possible D match to TRBD1 (6 bases). From germline, CDR1 is SQVTM and CDR2 ANQGSEA. With 4 bases removed from V and 5 bases from J, the gap between germline ends came to 11 bases. This CDR3 has 12 amino acids. CDR3 nucleotide sequence: TGCAGCGTTGGGAACAGGGAATATGGCTACACCCTC. Protein sequence: CSVGNREYGYTL.